This is a list of T cell receptor beta chains from one sample in a study of CD8+ T cells in alopecia areata. The data were produced by immunoSEQ multiplex PCR, yet TCRdb's version contains in-frame clones alone and is incomplete. Of 250,000 to 350,000 clones in the sample, 50% to 75% were seen once. Sample: CD4+ T cells sorted from blood, taken between weeks 51 and 52, from a patient treated with tofacitinib. These receptors all come from a human donor with alopecia areata. CDR3s leave out the opening cysteine and the closing phenylalanine or tryptophan. Clone size is given for some rows only: seen once, a few or many times, or a class if the clone is expanded.

V: TRBV5-1; J: TRBJ2-3; size: NA; CDR3: ASSLAEAGDTQY
V: TRBV27; J: TRBJ1-1; size: NA; CDR3: ASSSGQGRDEAF
V: TRBV18; J: TRBJ2-3; size: NA; CDR3: ASSPRGSTDTQY
V: TRBV11-3; J: TRBJ2-5; size: few; CDR3: ASSGGPQGAQY
V: TRBV2; J: TRBJ1-2; size: NA; CDR3: ASSEGVRGYT
V: TRBV9; J: TRBJ2-1; size: NA; CDR3: ASSVGLAGAVNEQF
V: TRBV5-5; J: TRBJ1-5; size: NA; CDR3: ASSPDPTSNQPQH
V: TRBV4-2; J: TRBJ1-2; size: few; CDR3: ASSQATANYGYT
V: TRBV6-5; J: TRBJ1-5; size: NA; CDR3: ASSYQKNQPQH
V: TRBV5-1; J: TRBJ2-3; size: NA; CDR3: ASSSSGSGSSDTQY
V: TRBV7-9; J: TRBJ1-1; size: few; CDR3: ASSSDSYTEAF
V: TRBV6-1; J: TRBJ2-5; size: NA; CDR3: ASSHRGEETQY
V: TRBV30; J: TRBJ1-2; size: NA; CDR3: AWRGQGIGGYT
V: TRBV27; J: TRBJ1-1; size: NA; CDR3: ASSLGVIGTGGVTEAF
V: TRBV6-5; J: TRBJ2-1; size: NA; CDR3: ASSPGGLTYNEQF
V: TRBV12-5; J: TRBJ1-1; size: few; CDR3: ASGVAGRNTEAF
V: TRBV7-9; J: TRBJ2-5; size: few; CDR3: ASSSNGRGMETQY
V: TRBV30; J: TRBJ2-2; size: few; CDR3: AWSVVGNTGELF
V: TRBV4-2; J: TRBJ2-7; size: NA; CDR3: ASSQDWGGTYEQY
V: TRBV5-1; J: TRBJ2-7; size: NA; CDR3: ASSLSWTGSYEQY
V: TRBV7-9; J: TRBJ1-2; size: NA; CDR3: ASSPWTGLDYGYT
V: TRBV5-1; J: TRBJ1-1; size: NA; CDR3: ASRAMGLNTEAF
V: TRBV7-3; J: TRBJ2-5; size: few; CDR3: ASSLIPGGWETQY
V: TRBV7-2; J: TRBJ1-1; size: NA; CDR3: ASSWRAGVNTEAF
V: TRBV29-1; J: TRBJ1-5; size: NA; CDR3: SVEWGLGQPQH
V: TRBV5-6; J: TRBJ1-2; size: NA; CDR3: ASSPGRRYGYT
V: TRBV9; J: TRBJ1-1; size: NA; CDR3: ASSRVIVGAYTEAF
V: TRBV11-2; J: TRBJ1-4; size: few; CDR3: ASSLLRAVNEKLF
V: TRBV11-1; J: TRBJ2-1; size: NA; CDR3: ASSLEAVARTEQF
V: TRBV5-6; J: TRBJ1-2; size: NA; CDR3: ASSFVEGGYT
V: TRBV29-1; J: TRBJ2-1; size: few; CDR3: SVGTGPKEQF
V: TRBV5-6; J: TRBJ2-2; size: NA; CDR3: ASSSKGTGNTGELF
V: TRBV18; J: TRBJ2-7; size: NA; CDR3: ASSMGPDYEQY
V: TRBV9; J: TRBJ2-3; size: NA; CDR3: ASNIYPGGAVGTDTQY
V: TRBV9; J: TRBJ2-2; size: NA; CDR3: ASSPPGTHGELF
V: TRBV5-6; J: TRBJ1-5; size: NA; CDR3: ASSSRVNQPQH
V: TRBV4-1; J: TRBJ2-4; size: NA; CDR3: ASSPRQGDRIQY
V: TRBV29-1; J: TRBJ1-5; size: NA; CDR3: SAGVDNQPQH
V: TRBV20-1; J: TRBJ1-2; size: NA; CDR3: SAFDRRGYT
V: TRBV4-1; J: TRBJ1-1; size: once; CDR3: ASSRDNWNTEAF
V: TRBV5-5; J: TRBJ2-3; size: NA; CDR3: ASSLARADTDTQY
V: TRBV5-1; J: TRBJ2-5; size: NA; CDR3: ASSFRGSQETQY
V: TRBV30; J: TRBJ2-7; size: once; CDR3: AWNDGTGGWEQY
V: TRBV5-1; J: TRBJ2-5; size: once; CDR3: ASSNEGIPGETQY
V: TRBV7-7; J: TRBJ2-5; size: NA; CDR3: ASATGYQETQY
V: TRBV5-1; J: TRBJ1-1; size: NA; CDR3: ASQGMNTEAF
V: TRBV30; J: TRBJ1-2; size: NA; CDR3: AWSVKGNFNYGYT
V: TRBV19; J: TRBJ2-2; size: NA; CDR3: ASGLAINTGELF
V: TRBV10-3; J: TRBJ2-7; size: NA; CDR3: AISGRDEQY
V: TRBV29-1; J: TRBJ2-3; size: NA; CDR3: SAQSVHITDTQY
V: TRBV6-6; J: TRBJ2-3; size: few; CDR3: ASSYFSGGPRDTQY
V: TRBV4-1; J: TRBJ2-1; size: NA; CDR3: ASSQVRDEQF
V: TRBV14; J: TRBJ2-5; size: few; CDR3: ASSHGWETQY
V: TRBV5-1; J: TRBJ2-5; size: few; CDR3: ASSTSGEVQETQY
V: TRBV18; J: TRBJ2-3; size: few; CDR3: ASSPRGHSDTQY